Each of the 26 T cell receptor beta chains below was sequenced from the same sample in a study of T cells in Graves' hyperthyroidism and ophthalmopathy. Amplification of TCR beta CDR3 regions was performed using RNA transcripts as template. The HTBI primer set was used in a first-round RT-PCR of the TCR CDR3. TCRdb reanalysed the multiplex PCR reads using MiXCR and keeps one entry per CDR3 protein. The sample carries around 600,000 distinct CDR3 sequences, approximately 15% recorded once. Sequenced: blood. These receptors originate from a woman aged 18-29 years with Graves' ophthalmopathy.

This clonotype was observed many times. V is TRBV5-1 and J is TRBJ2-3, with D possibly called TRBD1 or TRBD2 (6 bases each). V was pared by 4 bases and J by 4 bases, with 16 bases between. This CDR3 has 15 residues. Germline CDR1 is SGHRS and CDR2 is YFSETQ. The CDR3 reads CASSPDMGGADTQYF. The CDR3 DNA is TGCGCCAGCAGCCCGGATATGGGGGGCGCAGATACGCAGTATTTT.

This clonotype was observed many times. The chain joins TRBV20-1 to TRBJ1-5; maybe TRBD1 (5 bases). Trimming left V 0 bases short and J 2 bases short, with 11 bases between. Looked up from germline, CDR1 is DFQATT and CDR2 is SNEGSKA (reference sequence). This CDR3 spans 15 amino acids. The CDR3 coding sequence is TGCAGTGCTAGAGATGAGGGGAGAGGCAATCAGCCCCAGCATTTT. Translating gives CSARDEGRGNQPQHF.

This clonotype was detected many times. CDR3 residues: CASSLALGEIYTDTQYF. CDR3 nucleotides: TGCGCCAGCAGCTTGGCCCTGGGGGAGATATATACAGATACGCAGTATTTT. V and J are TRBV5-1 and TRBJ2-3; the D call may be TRBD1 or TRBD2 (5 bases each). Trimming left V 0 bases short and J 3 bases short, with 17 bases between. The germline CDR1 and CDR2 sequences are SGHRS and YFSETQ. This CDR3 region has 17 residues.

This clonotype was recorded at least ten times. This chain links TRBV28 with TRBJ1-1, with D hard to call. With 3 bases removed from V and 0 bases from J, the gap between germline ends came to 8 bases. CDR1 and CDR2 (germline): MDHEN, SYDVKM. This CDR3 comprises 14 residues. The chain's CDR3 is CASSFSQMNTEAFF. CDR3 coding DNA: TGTGCCAGCAGTTTCAGTCAGATGAACACTGAAGCTTTCTTT.

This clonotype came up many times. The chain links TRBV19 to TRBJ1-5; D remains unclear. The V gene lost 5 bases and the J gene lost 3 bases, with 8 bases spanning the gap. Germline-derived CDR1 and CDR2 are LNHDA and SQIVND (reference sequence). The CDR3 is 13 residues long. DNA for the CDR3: TGTGCCAGTAGTGTACAGAACAATCAGCCCCAGCATTTT. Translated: CASSVQNNQPQHF.

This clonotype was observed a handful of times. In DNA, the CDR3 is TGTGCCAGCAGCGTTTCTCCCCAGGGCCAGTACGAGCAGTACTTC. It yields the protein CASSVSPQGQYEQYF. This chain uses TRBV9 with TRBJ2-7, with D possibly being TRBD1 (5 bases). Germline V CDR1 and CDR2: SGDLS, YYNGEE. V lost 2 bases and J 4 bases, leaving 16 bases between the germline ends. CDR3 length: 15 residues.

DNA of the CDR3: TGCGCCAGCAGCCAAGATAGGGAAAGGACGAGCACAGATACGCAGTATTTT. This sequence encodes CASSQDRERTSTDTQYF. The chain joins TRBV4-1 to TRBJ2-3; D not resolved. Germline CDR1 and CDR2: MGHRA and YSYEKL. The CDR3 length is 17 residues. The ends were cut back, 0 bases at V and 0 bases at J, with 13 bases in the middle.

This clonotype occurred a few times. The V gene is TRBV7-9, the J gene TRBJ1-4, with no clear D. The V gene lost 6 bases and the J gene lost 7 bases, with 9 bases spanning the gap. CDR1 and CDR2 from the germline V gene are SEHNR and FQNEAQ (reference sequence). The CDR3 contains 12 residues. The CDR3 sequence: CASRSGSEKLFF. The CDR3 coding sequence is TGTGCCAGCAGGTCCGGGTCTGAAAAACTGTTTTTT. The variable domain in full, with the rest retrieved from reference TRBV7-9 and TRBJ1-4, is DTGVSQNPRHKITKRGQNVTFRCDPISEHNRLYWYRQTLGQGPEFLTYFQNEAQLEKSRLLSDRFSAERPKGSFSTLEIQRTEQGDSAMYLCASRSGSEKLFFGSGTQLSVL.

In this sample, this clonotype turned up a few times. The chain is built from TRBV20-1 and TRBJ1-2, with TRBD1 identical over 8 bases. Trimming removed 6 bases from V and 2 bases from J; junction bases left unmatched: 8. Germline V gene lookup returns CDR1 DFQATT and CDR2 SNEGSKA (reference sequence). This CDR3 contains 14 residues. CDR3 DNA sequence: TGCAGTGCCCTCACCCGACAGGGGAACTATGGCTACACCTTC. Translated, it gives CSALTRQGNYGYTF.

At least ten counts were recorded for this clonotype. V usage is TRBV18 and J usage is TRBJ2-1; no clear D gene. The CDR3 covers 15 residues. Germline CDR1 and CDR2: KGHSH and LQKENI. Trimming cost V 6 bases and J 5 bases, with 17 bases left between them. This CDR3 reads CASSYRSTRDNEQFF. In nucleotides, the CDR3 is TGTGCCAGCTCCTACCGGAGTACCCGAGACAATGAGCAGTTCTTC.

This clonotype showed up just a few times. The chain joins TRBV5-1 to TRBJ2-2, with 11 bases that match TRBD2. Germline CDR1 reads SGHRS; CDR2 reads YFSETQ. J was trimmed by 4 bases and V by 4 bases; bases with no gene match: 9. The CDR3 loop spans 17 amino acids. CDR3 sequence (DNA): TGCGCCAGCAGCGACCTTCTAGCGGGAGGACGCACCGGGGAGCTGTTTTTT. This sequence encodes CASSDLLAGGRTGELFF. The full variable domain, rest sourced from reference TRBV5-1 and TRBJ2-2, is KAGVTQTPRYLIKTRGQQVTLSCSPISGHRSVSWYQQTPGQGLQFLFEYFSETQRNKGNFPGRFSGRQFSNSRSEMNVSTLELGDSALYLCASSDLLAGGRTGELFFGEGSRLTVL.

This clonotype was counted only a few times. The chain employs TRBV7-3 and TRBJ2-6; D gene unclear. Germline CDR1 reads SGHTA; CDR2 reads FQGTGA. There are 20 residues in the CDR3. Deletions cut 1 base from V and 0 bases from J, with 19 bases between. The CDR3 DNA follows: TGTGCCAGCAGCTTAAGGACGGTCCGCGATGCTTACTCTGGGGCCAACGTCCTGACTTTC. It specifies CASSLRTVRDAYSGANVLTF.

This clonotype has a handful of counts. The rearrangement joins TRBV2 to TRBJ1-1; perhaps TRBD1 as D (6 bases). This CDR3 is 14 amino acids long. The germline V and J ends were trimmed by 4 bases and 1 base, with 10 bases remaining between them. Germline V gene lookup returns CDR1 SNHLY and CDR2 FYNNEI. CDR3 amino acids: CASSAKTGNTEAFF. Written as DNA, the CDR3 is TGTGCCAGCAGTGCCAAGACAGGGAACACTGAAGCTTTCTTT.

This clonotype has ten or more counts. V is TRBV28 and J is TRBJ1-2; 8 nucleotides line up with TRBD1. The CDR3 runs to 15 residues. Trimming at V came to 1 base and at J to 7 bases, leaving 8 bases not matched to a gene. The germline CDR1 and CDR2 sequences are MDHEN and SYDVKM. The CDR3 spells CASSLLGQGVGGYTF. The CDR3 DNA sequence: TGTGCCAGCAGTTTATTAGGACAGGGTGTTGGTGGCTACACCTTC.

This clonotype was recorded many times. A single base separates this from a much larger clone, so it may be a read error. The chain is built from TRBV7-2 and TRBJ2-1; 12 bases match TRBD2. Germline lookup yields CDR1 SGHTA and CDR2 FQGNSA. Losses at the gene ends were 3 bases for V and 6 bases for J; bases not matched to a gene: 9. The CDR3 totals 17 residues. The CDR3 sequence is CASSLTSGRGEGNEQFF. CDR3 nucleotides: TGTGCCAGCAGCTTGACTAGCGGGAGAGGGGAGGGCAATGAGCAGTTCTTC.

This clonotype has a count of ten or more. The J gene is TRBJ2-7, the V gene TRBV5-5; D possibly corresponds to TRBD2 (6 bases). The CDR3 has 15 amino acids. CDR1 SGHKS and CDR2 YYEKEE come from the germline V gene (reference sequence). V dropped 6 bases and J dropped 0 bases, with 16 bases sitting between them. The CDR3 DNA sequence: TGTGCCAGCACCGCGGGCGGGCGGGGCTCCTACGAGCAGTACTTC. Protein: CASTAGGRGSYEQYF.

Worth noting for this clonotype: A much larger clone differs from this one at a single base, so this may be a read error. In nucleotides, the CDR3 is TGTGCCAGCAGCAGAGCTTTGGAAGGGATGGGGAGCACAGATACGCAGTATTTT. This codes for CASSRALEGMGSTDTQYF. The chain recombines TRBV28 with TRBJ2-3; D not resolved. The CDR3 loop spans 18 amino acids. Trimming removed 6 bases from V and 0 bases from J, with 22 bases in between. Germline assignment: CDR1 MDHEN and CDR2 SYDVKM.

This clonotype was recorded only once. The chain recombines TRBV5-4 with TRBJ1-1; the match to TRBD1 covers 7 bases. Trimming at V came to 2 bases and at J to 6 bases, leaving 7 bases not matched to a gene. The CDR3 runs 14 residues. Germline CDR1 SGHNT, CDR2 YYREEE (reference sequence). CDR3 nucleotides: TGTGCCAGCAGCTTTGAGCAGGGGGATGCTGAAGCTTTCTTT. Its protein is CASSFEQGDAEAFF.

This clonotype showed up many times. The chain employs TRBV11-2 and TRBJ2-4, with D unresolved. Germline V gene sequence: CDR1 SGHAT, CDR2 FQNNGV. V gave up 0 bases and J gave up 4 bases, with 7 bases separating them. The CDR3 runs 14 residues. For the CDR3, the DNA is TGTGCCAGCAGCTTAGATAGCCAGAAAAACATTCAGTACTTC. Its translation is CASSLDSQKNIQYF.

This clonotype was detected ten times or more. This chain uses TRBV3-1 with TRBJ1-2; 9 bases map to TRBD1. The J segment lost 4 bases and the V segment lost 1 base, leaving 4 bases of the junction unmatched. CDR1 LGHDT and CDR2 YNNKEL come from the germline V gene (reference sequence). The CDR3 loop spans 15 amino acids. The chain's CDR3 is CASSQVGQGLYGYTF. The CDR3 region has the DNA TGTGCCAGCAGCCAAGTGGGACAGGGCCTCTATGGCTACACCTTC.

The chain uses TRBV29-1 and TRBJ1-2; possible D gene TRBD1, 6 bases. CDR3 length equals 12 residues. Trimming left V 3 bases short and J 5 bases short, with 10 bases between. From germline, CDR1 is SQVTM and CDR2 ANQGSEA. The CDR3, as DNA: TGCAGCGTTGATATGACAGGATATGGCTACACCTTC. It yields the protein CSVDMTGYGYTF.

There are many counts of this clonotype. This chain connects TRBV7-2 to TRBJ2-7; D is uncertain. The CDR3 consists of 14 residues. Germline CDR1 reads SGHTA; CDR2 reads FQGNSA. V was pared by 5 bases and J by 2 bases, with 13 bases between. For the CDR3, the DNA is TGTGCCAGCAGCCGCGACTTGTCTACCTACGAGCAGTACTTC. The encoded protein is CASSRDLSTYEQYF. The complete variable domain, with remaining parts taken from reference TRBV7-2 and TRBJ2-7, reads GAGVSQSPSNKVTEKGKDVELRCDPISGHTALYWYRQSLGQGLEFLIYFQGNSAPDKSGLPSDRFSAERTGGSVSTLTIQRTQQEDSAVYLCASSRDLSTYEQYFGPGTRLTVT.

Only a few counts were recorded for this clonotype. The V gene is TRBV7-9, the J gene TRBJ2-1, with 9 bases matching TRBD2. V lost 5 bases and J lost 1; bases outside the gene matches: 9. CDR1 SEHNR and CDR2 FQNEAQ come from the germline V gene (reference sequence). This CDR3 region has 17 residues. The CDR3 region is CASSPGSGRLSYNEQFF. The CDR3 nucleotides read TGTGCCAGCAGCCCAGGGAGCGGGAGGCTTTCCTACAATGAGCAGTTCTTC.

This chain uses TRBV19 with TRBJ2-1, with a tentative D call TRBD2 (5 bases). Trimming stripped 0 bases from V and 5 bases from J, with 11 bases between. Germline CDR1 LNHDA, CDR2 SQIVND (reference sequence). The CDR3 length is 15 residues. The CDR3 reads CASSIDRTHHNEQFF. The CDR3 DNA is TGTGCCAGTAGTATAGACCGGACTCATCACAATGAGCAGTTCTTC. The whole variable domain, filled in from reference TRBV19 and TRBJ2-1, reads DGGITQSPKYLFRKEGQNVTLSCEQNLNHDAMYWYRQDPGQGLRLIYYSQIVNDFQKGDIAEGYSVSREKKESFPLTVTSAQKNPTAFYLCASSIDRTHHNEQFFGPGTRLTVL.

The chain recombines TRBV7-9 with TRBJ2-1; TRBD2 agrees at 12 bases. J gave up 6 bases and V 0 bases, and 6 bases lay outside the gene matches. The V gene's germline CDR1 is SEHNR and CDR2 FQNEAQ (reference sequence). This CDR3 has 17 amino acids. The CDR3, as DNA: TGTGCCAGCAGCTTAGCCCGACTAGCGGGAGCTCGCAATGAGCAGTTCTTC. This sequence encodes CASSLARLAGARNEQFF.

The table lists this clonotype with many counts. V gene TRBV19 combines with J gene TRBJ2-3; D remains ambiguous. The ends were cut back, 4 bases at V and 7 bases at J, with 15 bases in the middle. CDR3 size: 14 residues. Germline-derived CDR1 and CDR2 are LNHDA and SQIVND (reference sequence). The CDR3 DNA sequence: TGTGCCAGTAGTACGGCGGCCCTGGGGTATACGCAGTATTTT. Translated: CASSTAALGYTQYF.